This T cell receptor (beta chain) was identified in a study of T cell changes during pregnancy in multiple sclerosis. This clone appeared a single time. Measured with immunoSEQ multiplex PCR; TCRdb has only the in-frame clones, and not every one. The table includes approximately 44,000 clones, more than 90% detected once. Trimming left V 1 base short and J 6 bases short, with 7 bases between. This CDR3 has 13 amino acids. The V gene's germline CDR1 is SGHTA and CDR2 FQGNSA. This material consisted of CD4+ T cells from peripheral blood mononuclear cells, taken in the second trimester of pregnancy. This sequence originates from a female donor in good health, enrolled as a control in a pregnancy study. V is TRBV7-2 and J is TRBJ2-1; a possible D gene is TRBD1 (6 bases). CDR3 residues: CASSLEQGNEQFF. CDR3 nucleotide sequence: TGTGCCAGCAGCTTAGAACAGGGCAATGAGCAGTTCTTC.